This record looks at one T cell receptor beta chain sequence and its context. Trimming removed 3 bases at V and 3 bases at J, with 15 bases between. Germline-derived CDR1 and CDR2 are GTSNPN and SVGIG (reference sequence). This CDR3 spans 15 amino acids. The entry originates in a study of cytomegalovirus exposure and HLA in healthy donors. The PCR made use of 60 Vbeta and 13 Jbeta primers. The repertoire was sequenced with immunoSEQ multiplex PCR; TCRdb's copy has only in-frame clones and lacks some. The sample records hundreds of thousands of clones, approximately 82% being singletons. This chain links TRBV30 with TRBJ1-3; TRBD1 is a possible D gene (6 bases). The specimen was PBMCs. This receptor was obtained from a man between 18 and 29 years old in good health and CMV-seronegative. In DNA form, the CDR3 reads TGTGCCTGGAGCCGGAGGGGGGGGGTTGGAAACACCATATATTTT. Translating it yields CAWSRRGGVGNTIYF.